Included here is one TCR beta chain sequence, with context. A read error may be the cause here, since a much bigger clone is one base away. The library gave individual cDNA molecules unique molecular identifiers. TCRdb fed the RACE reads into MiXCR, producing one record per CDR3 protein. The data hold 60,000 to 80,000 distinct CDR3 sequences, with approximately 6.1% observed a single time. Germline CDR1 is LGHNA and CDR2 is YNFKEQ. The CDR3 runs to 17 residues. Trimming at V came to 1 base and at J to 6 bases, leaving 12 bases not matched to a gene. This sample was included in a study of human T cells and chemical hapten exposure. Overall study: Among samples, TCR yields varied mainly because of small differences in pooled library volume.

Time point: healthy volunteer bleed at 6 weeks. Someone pulled total RNA out of unfractionated whole blood. The sequencing sample was made of whole blood. The TCR was taken from a female donor in good health. Some clones in this sample may be carry-over from other donors' samples. The rearrangement joins TRBV4-2 to TRBJ1-5, with 7 bases aligning to TRBD1. CDR3 loop: CASSQGLGDSNCQPQHF. CDR3 in DNA: TGTGCCAGCAGCCAAGGGCTAGGGGACAGCAATTGTCAGCCCCAGCATTTT.